This T cell receptor beta chain was recorded in a study of blood T cells in healthy people across ages. Drawing of peripheral blood yielded about 10 milliliters from each donor. About this clonotype: Its antigen is unidentified.

Study results and caveats: Diversity was estimated from one million T cells, and these estimates were considered underestimates.

Alongside a J-beta primer mix, a sample-barcoded 5' primer served in a second PCR lasting about 7 to 12 cycles. TCRdb reprocessed the 5' RACE reads via MiXCR and lists one record per CDR3 protein. Among about 1,500,000 distinct CDR3 sequences listed, 40% to 50% were seen once. Germline V CDR1 and CDR2: SGHNT, YENEEA. V dropped 3 bases and J dropped 5 bases, with 14 bases sitting between them. There are 15 residues in the CDR3. This clonotype originated in a woman younger than 30 in good health. The V gene is TRBV11-3, the J gene TRBJ2-1, with D possibly being TRBD1 or TRBD2 (6 bases each). Sequences were obtained from blood. CDR3 nucleotides: TGTGCCAGCAGCTTGGCGGCGGGGACAAACAATGAGCAGTTCTTC. Translated, it gives CASSLAAGTNNEQFF.